Listed below are T cell receptor beta chains from one sample, sequenced in a study of immune characterization of retroperitoneal liposarcoma. TCRdb reanalysed the PCR reads using MiXCR and keeps one entry per CDR3 protein. The data contain 9,000 to 13,000 distinct CDR3 sequences, 25% to 30% of them singletons. The specimen was tumor tissue. Receptors were obtained from a male donor with retroperitoneal liposarcoma. Each CDR3 is given with its conserved first and last residue. The D gene is left open where the match is weak. Not every row has a clone size; where given, it reads once, few, many or a size class.

CASSDIRLAVYEQYF | TGTGCCAGCAGTGACATAAGACTAGCGGTTTACGAGCAGTACTTC | TRBV6-1 | few | TRBJ2-7 | TRBD2
CASSGGSNSYNEQFF | TGTGCCAGCAGCGGGGGCTCCAACTCCTACAATGAGCAGTTCTTC | TRBV6-8 | . | TRBJ2-1 | .
CASSEVQNTGELFF | TGTGCCAGCAGTGAGGTACAAAACACCGGGGAGCTGTTTTTT | TRBV6-1 | many | TRBJ2-2 | .
CASSFDPGGLNEQYF | TGTGCCAGCAGCTTCGACCCCGGGGGCTTGAACGAGCAGTACTTC | TRBV7-6 | . | TRBJ2-7 | .
CATGQGALYEQYF | TGTGCCACCGGACAGGGGGCGCTTTACGAGCAGTACTTC | TRBV27 | . | TRBJ2-7 | TRBD1
CASSLDSGGYNEQFF | TGTGCCAGCAGCTTAGACAGCGGGGGGTACAATGAGCAGTTCTTC | TRBV7-2 | medium-sized | TRBJ2-1 | TRBD2
CASSPPLDTYEQYF | TGTGCCAGCAGCCCCCCACTAGATACCTACGAGCAGTACTTC | TRBV7-6 | few | TRBJ2-7 | .
CATSDLWRGYTF | TGTGCCACCAGTGATTTGTGGCGTGGCTACACCTTC | TRBV24-1 | . | TRBJ1-2 | .
CASSYSSSGSFEQYF | TGTGCCAGCAGTTACTCTTCTAGCGGGAGTTTCGAGCAGTACTTT | TRBV6-5 | . | TRBJ2-5 | TRBD2
CASSAGTIYEQYF | TGTGCCAGCAGTGCCGGGACTATTTACGAGCAGTACTTC | TRBV6-1 | medium-sized | TRBJ2-7 | TRBD2
CASSLARTVGYTF | TGTGCCAGCAGCTTAGCTCGGACAGTTGGCTACACCTTC | TRBV7-9 | . | TRBJ1-2 | .
CASSLEGQGYNEQFF | TGTGCCAGCAGCTTGGAGGGCCAGGGGTACAATGAGCAGTTCTTC | TRBV5-6 | . | TRBJ2-1 | .
CASSLLGQYGYTF | TGTGCCAGCAGCTTACTTGGGCAATATGGCTACACCTTC | TRBV11-3 | . | TRBJ1-2 | .
CASSLSTEQYF | TGTGCCAGCAGTTTAAGCACCGAGCAGTACTTC | TRBV12-3/TRBV12-4 | many | TRBJ2-7 | .
CASGADRGSYEQFF | TGTGCCAGTGGAGCGGACAGGGGATCCTACGAGCAGTTCTTC | TRBV6-1 | many | TRBJ2-1 | TRBD1
CASSAPRDSSPGTDTQYF | TGTGCCAGCAGCGCCCCACGGGACTCATCCCCCGGCACAGATACGCAGTATTTT | TRBV7-2 | . | TRBJ2-3 | .
CASSFGARLVWHNEQYF | TGCGCCAGCAGCTTCGGGGCGCGGCTAGTGTGGCACAATGAGCAGTACTTC | TRBV5-1 | few | TRBJ2-5 | .
CASSLLAGGLSYNEQYF | TGTGCCAGCAGCTTATTAGCGGGGGGACTCTCCTACAATGAGCAGTACTTC | TRBV7-8 | many | TRBJ2-5 | TRBD2
CASISMGQYNEQFF | TGTGCCAGCATCTCCATGGGACAGTACAATGAGCAGTTCTTT | TRBV27 | . | TRBJ2-7 | TRBD1
CASSPPGLANEQYF | TGTGCCAGCAGCCCACCGGGACTAGCGAATGAGCAGTACTTC | TRBV6-1 | large | TRBJ2-7 | TRBD2
CASSFDNTEAFF | TGTGCCAGCAGCTTTGACAACACTGAAGCTTTCTTT | TRBV11-1 | few | TRBJ1-1 | .
CASSAGYNYEQFF | TGTGCCAGCAGTGCCGGGTATAATTACGAGCAGTTCTTC | TRBV6-1 | few | TRBJ2-1 | .
CASSEGGTLETQHF | TGTGCCAGCAGTGAAGGTGGGACCCTGGAGACCCAGCATTTT | TRBV6-1 | . | TRBJ1-5 | .
CASSEDTYNEQYF | TGTGCCAGCAGTGAAGACACCTACAATGAGCAGTACTTC | TRBV6-1 | few | TRBJ2-7 | .
CASSDPTGGPDTQYF | TGTGCCAGCAGTGACCCGACAGGGGGCCCCGATACGCAGTATTTT | TRBV6-4 | many | TRBJ2-3 | TRBD1
CASSDDRDGKEQFF | TGTGCCAGCAGTGACGATAGGGACGGGAAGGAGCAGTTCTTC | TRBV6-4 | . | TRBJ2-1 | .
CASSVEAGGPETQFF | TGTGCCAGCAGTGTAGAAGCGGGGGGGCCCGAGACCCAGTTCTTC | TRBV6-1 | few | TRBJ2-1 | TRBD2
CASRIRLAGYNEQFF | TGTGCCAGCAGGATTAGACTAGCGGGATACAATGAGCAGTTCTTC | TRBV6-1 | few | TRBJ2-1 | TRBD2
CASSLQPNYGYTF | TGTGCCAGCAGTCTACAGCCGAACTATGGCTACACCTTC | TRBV6-1 | many | TRBJ1-2 | .
CASSPEVARAPNEQYF | TGTGCCAGCAGCCCGGAGGTGGCTAGAGCTCCCAATGAGCAGTACTTC | TRBV7-3 | . | TRBJ2-5 | .
CASSYSGAEQFF | TGTGCCAGCAGTTACTCAGGGGCCGAGCAGTTCTTC | TRBV6-6 | many | TRBJ2-1 | .
CASSYGTPGADTQYF | TGTGCCAGCAGTTACGGGACTCCGGGGGCAGATACGCAGTATTTT | TRBV6-6 | many | TRBJ2-3 | .
CASSLLGQLEQYF | TGTGCCAGCAGCTTACTAGGACAGCTCGAGCAGTACTTC | TRBV6-1 | . | TRBJ2-7 | .
CASSSFSGLSYNEQYF | TGTGCCAGCAGTAGCTTTAGCGGCCTCTCCTACAATGAGCAGTACTTC | TRBV12-3/TRBV12-4 | medium-sized | TRBJ2-7 | .
CASSQDLEGRTEAFF | TGCGCCAGCAGCCAAGACCTGGAAGGGCGGACTGAAGCTTTCTTT | TRBV4-3 | . | TRBJ1-1 | .
CASSAGTGGSGANVLTF | TGTGCCAGCAGTGCCGGGACAGGGGGTTCTGGGGCCAACGTCCTGACTTTC | TRBV6-1 | many | TRBJ2-6 | TRBD1
CAPREVAGEPYNEQFF | TGTGCCCCCAGGGAGGTAGCGGGAGAGCCCTACAATGAGCAGTTCTTC | TRBV6-4 | many | TRBJ2-1 | TRBD2
CASSQFEGTGSEQYF | TGCGCCAGCAGCCAATTTGAGGGGACAGGGAGTGAGCAGTACTTC | TRBV4-1 | . | TRBJ2-4 | TRBD1
CATSGGPGATREQFF | TGTGCCACCTCCGGCGGACCGGGGGCTACAAGGGAGCAGTTCTTC | TRBV24-1 | few | TRBJ2-1 | .
CASRAGAGGKPYNEQYF | TGTGCCAGCCGGGCGGGAGCAGGGGGGAAACCTTACAATGAGCAGTACTTC | TRBV27 | few | TRBJ2-7 | .
CASSEAFGQAEEKLFF | TGTGCCAGCAGTGAAGCGTTTGGACAGGCGGAAGAAAAACTGTTTTTT | TRBV6-1 | . | TRBJ1-4 | TRBD1
CASSFSLAWHF | TGTGCCAGCAGTTTCTCGCTAGCTTGGCATTTT | TRBV12-3/TRBV12-4 | . | TRBJ2-3 | .
CASSYFGQGAGEQYF | TGTGCCAGCAGCTACTTCGGACAGGGGGCTGGCGAGCAGTACTTC | TRBV7-6 | . | TRBJ2-7 | TRBD1
CASGRSSGYNEQYF | TGTGCCAGCGGCAGGTCTAGCGGGTACAATGAGCAGTACTTC | TRBV6-1 | . | TRBJ2-7 | TRBD2
CASSELSSPGQGVTDTQYF | TGTGCCAGCAGTGAACTAAGTTCCCCGGGACAGGGGGTGACAGATACGCAGTATTTT | TRBV6-1 | medium-sized | TRBJ2-3 | TRBD1
CASDADKYNEQFF | TGTGCCAGTGACGCGGACAAGTACAATGAGCAGTTCTTC | TRBV6-1 | few | TRBJ2-1 | .
CASSPSSGRAYNEQYF | TGTGCCAGCAGCCCATCTAGCGGGAGAGCCTACAATGAGCAGTACTTC | TRBV6-8 | . | TRBJ2-5 | TRBD2
CASSNLREQYF | TGTGCCAGCAGCAACCTTCGGGAGCAGTACTTC | TRBV11-2 | . | TRBJ2-5 | .
CASSEVSGGPYEQFF | TGTGCCAGCAGTGAAGTGAGCGGAGGGCCCTACGAGCAGTTCTTC | TRBV6-1 | few | TRBJ2-1 | .